The next 30 T cell receptor beta chains were all read from a single sample in a study of tumor and adjacent non-tumor tissue in lung cancer. RNA was extracted from bulk tissue without any cell sorting. Three rounds of nested PCR, following a modified ARM-PCR protocol, produced the TCRbeta library. TCRdb reanalysed the multiplex PCR reads using MiXCR and keeps one entry per CDR3 protein. The sample lists fewer than 85,000 distinct CDR3 sequences, over 75% seen once, with 13% in the top ten. The specimen sequenced was lung tumor tissue. The receptors shown here come from a woman aged 45 to 65 with non-small cell lung cancer.

Details on this clonotype: At one of its ends the junction is not consistent with the germline gene, which may arise from a read error. The rearrangement links TRBV6-2 or TRBV6-3 to TRBJ2-5; D is ambiguous. Germline V CDR1 and CDR2: MNHEY, SVGEGT. The CDR3 has 11 amino acids. The CDR3 is CASRYQETLYF. CDR3 coding DNA: TGTGCCAGCAGATATCAAGAGACCCTGTACTTC.

J is TRBJ2-7 and V is TRBV5-4, with 13 bases aligning to TRBD2. The CDR3 consists of 16 residues. V was clipped by 3 bases and J by 6 bases; unmatched bases: 9. The germline CDR1 and CDR2 sequences are SGHNT and YYREEE (reference sequence). The CDR3 protein is CASSSGLAGVISEQYF. The CDR3 DNA follows: TGTGCCAGCAGCTCAGGACTAGCGGGAGTCATCAGCGAGCAGTACTTC.

The chain carries TRBV6-6 and TRBJ2-1, with 8 bases aligning to TRBD2. The end of the DNA fits TRBJ2-7 better, so the J call may be wrong. The CDR3 contains 16 residues. Germline V gives CDR1 MNHNY, CDR2 SVGAGI (reference sequence). The DNA of the CDR3 is TGTGCCACCGCCGGGACTAGAGATGTTTCTGTCCATGAGCAGTACTTC. Protein sequence: CATAGTRDVSVHEQYF.

In the case of this clonotype: Given a much more abundant clone one base away, this may be a read error. J is TRBJ2-2 and V is TRBV6-5, with 9 bases that match TRBD2. V lost 8 bases to trimming and J lost 2 bases; unmatched junction nucleotides: 6. There are 15 residues in the CDR3. CDR1 MNHEY and CDR2 SVGAGI come from the germline V gene. The CDR3 sequence: CASSRLADNTGELFF. Here the CDR3 DNA reads TGTGCCAGCTCCAGACTAGCGGATAACACCGGGGAGCTGTTTTTT.

Concerning this clonotype: Given a much more abundant clone one base away, this may be a read error. The gene calls are TRBV7-8 and TRBJ2-5; D is uncertain. V was clipped by 5 bases and J by 4 bases, with 11 bases between them. CDR1 is SGHVS, CDR2 FQNEAQ, per germline. CDR3 length: 13 residues. In nucleotides, the CDR3 is TGTGCCAGCAGCCGAGAGGAATCAGAGACCCAGTACTTC. Translation: CASSREESETQYF.

This clonotype was seen only a few times. The V and J genes are TRBV5-5 and TRBJ2-1, with TRBD1 identical over 7 bases. CDR1 and CDR2 (germline): SGHKS, YYEKEE (reference sequence). The CDR3 spans 13 residues. The V gene end was trimmed by 10 bases and the J gene end by 5 bases; junction bases not matched to a gene: 9. The CDR3 here is CAGSLGTDNEQFF. CDR3 in DNA: TGTGCCGGTAGCTTGGGGACAGACAATGAGCAGTTCTTC.

The sample holds many counts of this clonotype. The gene calls are TRBV28 and TRBJ1-5; D gene unclear. Trimming removed 9 bases from V and 3 bases from J, with 9 bases in between. The CDR3 sequence is 12 residues long. Germline CDR1 and CDR2: MDHEN and SYDVKM. As DNA, the CDR3 is TGTGCCAGTTGGGCCTTCAATCAGCCCCAGCATTTT. This encodes CASWAFNQPQHF.

J is TRBJ2-3 and V is TRBV20-1, with 9 nucleotides matching TRBD2. J lost 3 bases, V lost 6 bases, and 7 bases had no gene match. CDR1 is DFQATT and CDR2 is SNEGSKA in the germline V gene (reference sequence). The CDR3 totals 14 residues. The DNA for the CDR3 is TGCAGTGCGATCGGGACTAGCATGACAGATACGCAGTATTTT. As protein: CSAIGTSMTDTQYF.

This chain connects TRBV5-4 to TRBJ2-3, with 8 bases matching TRBD2. Germline V lookup: CDR1 SGHNT, CDR2 YYREEE (reference sequence). CDR3 length: 16 residues. The CDR3 loop is CTSSPESGRAGDTQYF. CDR3 in DNA: TGTACTAGCAGCCCGGAATCCGGGAGGGCCGGAGATACGCAGTATTTT.

For this clonotype: No conserved phenylalanine or tryptophan ends this CDR3, so it is likely a read error. The rearrangement links TRBV29-1 to TRBJ2-7, with no clear D. This CDR3 is built from 12 residues. CDR1 SQVTM and CDR2 ANQGSEA come from the germline V gene. V was cut by 3 bases and J by 1 base, with 7 bases left in between. CDR3 nucleotide sequence: TGCAGCGTTGATGTGGGATCCTACGAGCAGTACATC. Translation: CSVDVGSYEQYI.

This clonotype was picked up many times. V is TRBV24-1 and J is TRBJ2-2; D is undetermined. The germline gives CDR1 KGHDR, CDR2 SFDVKD. The CDR3 totals 12 residues. Trimming left V 8 bases short and J 1 base short, with 4 bases between. The CDR3 bases are TGTGCCACCATCGGGAACACCGGGGAGCTGTTTTTT. This gives the protein CATIGNTGELFF.

V and J are TRBV2 and TRBJ2-7; no clear D gene. V was shortened by 8 bases and J by 4 bases, with 9 bases between the two germline ends. The CDR3 consists of 11 residues. Germline CDR1 SNHLY, CDR2 FYNNEI. CDR3 protein: CASLSQYEQYF. DNA for the CDR3: TGTGCCAGCCTGTCACAATACGAGCAGTACTTC.

The chain links TRBV10-1 to TRBJ2-2; possibly TRBD1 or TRBD2 for D (6 bases each). The V gene lost 9 bases and the J gene lost 2 bases, with 16 bases spanning the gap. This CDR3 spans 15 amino acids. Germline loops: CDR1 WNHNN, CDR2 SYGVQD (reference sequence). CDR3 nucleotides: TGCGCCAGTAGGGACTCGGACAGCAACACCGGGGAGCTGTTTTTT. It encodes CASRDSDSNTGELFF.

On this clonotype itself: Mismatch with germline at one junction end may stem from a read error. The chain uses TRBV6-2 or TRBV6-3 and TRBJ2-4; TRBD2 agrees at 7 bases. Germline V gene lookup returns CDR1 MNHEY and CDR2 SVGEGT. The CDR3 is 13 residues long. The CDR3 here is CASMTGGKNIKYF. CDR3 coding DNA: TGTGCCAGCATGACGGGAGGCAAAAACATTAAGTACTTC.

This clonotype was recorded a few times. A read error may account for a junction end that differs from germline. The chain employs TRBV7-9 and TRBJ2-1; D is uncertain. From germline, CDR1 is SEHNR and CDR2 FQNEAQ (reference sequence). This CDR3 has 11 amino acids. CDR3 coding DNA: TGTGCCAGCATCTCCTACAACGAGCAGTTCTTC. It encodes CASISYNEQFF.

The chain joins TRBV6-5 to TRBJ2-1; D uncertain. Trimming took off 6 bases at V and 7 bases at J, with 16 bases between the two ends. The CDR3 runs 14 residues. Germline assignment: CDR1 MNHEY and CDR2 SVGAGI. DNA of the CDR3: TGTGCCAGCAGGTACAGCCCAGTTAGGAATGAGCAGTTCTTC. Translating gives CASRYSPVRNEQFF.

The chain has TRBV10-3 and TRBJ1-1, with 9 positions matching TRBD1. After removal of 11 bases from V and 1 base from J, the junction contained 11 bases not matched to a gene. The CDR3 has 15 amino acids. CDR1 ENHRY and CDR2 SYGVKD come from the germline V gene. Here the CDR3 reads CAVRTPGQGNTEAFF. Here the CDR3 DNA reads TGTGCCGTCCGCACTCCGGGACAGGGGAACACTGAAGCTTTCTTT.

Concerning this clonotype itself: No conserved phenylalanine or tryptophan ends this CDR3, so it is likely a read error. The DNA is left out, because the CDR3 cannot be placed on it with certainty; the CDR3 is given as TCRdb lists it. This chain joins TRBV12-3 or TRBV12-4 and TRBJ2-3. The CDR3 is 15 amino acids in total, end residues counted. CDR3 residues: CASSLETLSTGTRYY.

This clonotype came up a few times. The junction departs from the called germline gene at one end, perhaps through a read error. The chain is built from TRBV28 and TRBJ2-2, with D possibly TRBD2 on 5 matching bases. CDR1 MDHEN and CDR2 SYDVKM come from the germline V gene. CDR3 length equals 11 residues. The CDR3 nucleotides read TGTGCCATCGGGTACACCGGGGAGCTGGTTTTT. This translates into CAIGYTGELVF.

Notes on this clonotype: A junction boundary mismatches the germline segment, possibly from a read error. This chain links TRBV20-1 with TRBJ2-1, with 7 bases aligning to TRBD2. The germline CDR1 and CDR2 sequences are DFQATT and SNEGSKA (reference sequence). The CDR3 runs to 14 residues. In DNA form, the CDR3 reads TGCAGTACTAGCTGCGGGAGTACGCGCAACGAGCAGTTCTTC. Amino acid sequence: CSTSCGSTRNEQFF.

About this clonotype: Mismatch with germline at one junction end may stem from a read error. The chain combines TRBV6-5 with TRBJ2-5; D not certain. The CDR3 is 12 amino acids. The V gene's germline CDR1 is MNHEY and CDR2 SVGAGI. CDR3 sequence (DNA): TGTGCCAGCAGTCGCACCTCAGAGGCCCGGAACTTC. Its protein product is CASSRTSEARNF.

Regarding this clonotype: One end of the junction fails to match germline, which may point to a read error. The V and J genes are TRBV4-3 and TRBJ1-3, with D possibly being TRBD1 (5 bases). This CDR3 has 15 amino acids. CDR1 and CDR2 from the germline V gene are LGHNA and YSLEER. Written as DNA, the CDR3 is TGCGCCAGTAGCCACACAGGCAACTTTCGAAACACCATATATTTT. Translation gives CASSHTGNFRNTIYF.

The chain carries TRBV12-5 and TRBJ2-1; D is tentatively TRBD1 or TRBD2 (5 bases each). The germline gives CDR1 LGHNT, CDR2 FRNRAP. The CDR3 totals 14 residues. V was shortened by 6 bases and J by 12 bases, with 21 bases between the two germline ends. DNA of the CDR3: TGTGCTAGTGGATCTGATACAAGGGGACGGGGGCAGTTCTTC. Its protein product is CASGSDTRGRGQFF. Looking up the rest from reference TRBV12-5 and TRBJ2-1 gives the full variable domain: DARVTQTPRHKVTEMGQEVTMRCQPILGHNTVFWYRQTMMQGLELLAYFRNRAPLDDSGMPKDRFSAEMPDATLATLKIQPSEPRDSAVYFCASGSDTRGRGQFFGPGTRLTVL.

As concerns this clonotype: The junction shows a germline mismatch at one end, possibly a read error. This chain links TRBV20-1 with TRBJ1-6; maybe TRBD1 (6 bases). Per germline, CDR1 DFQATT and CDR2 SNEGSKA (reference sequence). This CDR3 has 15 amino acids. This CDR3 reads CRARDPGQHNSPLHF. The DNA for the CDR3 is TGCAGAGCTAGAGATCCCGGACAGCATAATTCACCCCTCCACTTT.

With respect to this clonotype: Without the conserved terminal phenylalanine or tryptophan, this CDR3 likely stems from a read error. The V and J genes are TRBV29-1 and TRBJ2-3, with D unresolved. Germline CDR1 reads SQVTM; CDR2 reads ANQGSEA. The CDR3 consists of 12 residues. Trimming took off 4 bases at V and 3 bases at J, with 8 bases between the two ends. CDR3 in DNA: TGCAGCGTTGTATGGCTGACAGATACGCAGTATTGT. Amino acid sequence: CSVVWLTDTQYC.

The chain links TRBV4-1 to TRBJ2-5; 7 bases match TRBD2. Germline loops: CDR1 MGHRA, CDR2 YSYEKL. The CDR3 sequence is 15 residues long. CDR3 loop: CVTSQGEGAEETQYF. For the CDR3, the DNA is TGCGTCACCAGCCAAGGGGAGGGAGCGGAAGAGACCCAGTACTTC.

This clonotype was found once. The junction and the germline gene differ at one end; a read error may be behind it. The chain is built from TRBV6-2 or TRBV6-3 and TRBJ1-6; TRBD1 might be the D (6 bases). From germline, CDR1 is MNHEY and CDR2 SVGEGT. The CDR3 length is 14 residues. The CDR3 protein is CASGTGTGFSLLHF. DNA of the CDR3: TGTGCCAGCGGAACCGGTACAGGGTTTTCACTCCTCCACTTT.

This clonotype was detected only a few times. This rearrangement joins TRBV6-2 or TRBV6-3 to TRBJ1-2; possible D gene TRBD1, 6 bases. V was pared by 4 bases and J by 4 bases, with 16 bases between. This CDR3 has 15 residues. Germline lookup yields CDR1 MNHEY and CDR2 SVGEGT. The chain's CDR3 is CASSSSGDRRYGYTF. The DNA of the CDR3 is TGTGCCAGCAGTTCTTCAGGGGATCGTCGCTATGGCTACACCTTC.

This clonotype was seen a few times. A much more abundant neighbour one base away suggests this may be a read error. The gene calls are TRBV7-9 and TRBJ2-6; D tentatively reads TRBD1 or TRBD2 (6 bases each). The germline V gene has CDR1 SEHNR and CDR2 FQNEAQ (reference sequence). The CDR3 extends over 16 amino acids. In DNA form, the CDR3 reads TGTGCCAGCAGCCAAACACAGGGAGGAGGGGTCAACGTCCTGACTTTC. Protein product: CASSQTQGGGVNVLTF.

Remarks on this clonotype: A read error may produce the germline difference seen at one junction end. V gene TRBV20-1 combines with J gene TRBJ1-5; 7 bases are a match to TRBD1. The CDR3 loop spans 15 amino acids. Germline-derived CDR1 and CDR2 are DFQATT and SNEGSKA (reference sequence). The CDR3 sequence: CSARPRQGGDQSQHF. As DNA, the CDR3 is TGCAGTGCTAGACCGAGACAGGGTGGTGATCAGTCCCAGCATTTT.